This T cell receptor beta chain was sequenced during a study of T cell changes during pregnancy in multiple sclerosis. Sequencing was performed with immunoSEQ multiplex PCR; in TCRdb, only in-frame clones are kept and a portion is missing. The sample consists of approximately 89,000 clones, 94% of them appearing once. Germline V gives CDR1 SGHRS, CDR2 YFSETQ. V lost 4 bases, J lost 5 bases, and 16 bases lay in between. The CDR3 spans 15 residues. Material: peripheral blood, obtained in the third trimester of pregnancy. The genes are TRBV5-1 and TRBJ2-1, with a tentative D call TRBD1 (6 bases). The receptor comes from a female donor with multiple sclerosis, enrolled in a pregnancy study. The CDR3 region has the DNA TGCGCCAGCAGCCTATCCCAGGGGACGAACAATGAGCAGTTCTTC. Amino acids: CASSLSQGTNNEQFF.